Listed here are 11 T cell receptor beta chains from one sample, sequenced in a study of blood T cell repertoires in COVID-19. The method was immunoSEQ multiplex PCR; TCRdb's version includes in-frame clones alone and lacks a portion of them. Here the sample spans roughly 500,000 clones, about 88% being singletons. Sequencing used peripheral blood. All receptors derive from a man aged 18 to 29 with COVID-19, enrolled during active disease.

V usage is TRBV7-9 and J usage is TRBJ2-2, with 11 bases aligning to TRBD1. Trimming removed 4 bases from V and 6 bases from J; junction bases left unmatched: 7. The CDR3 is made up of 16 amino acids. Germline V gene lookup returns CDR1 SEHNR and CDR2 FQNEAQ (reference sequence). The CDR3 DNA is TGTGCCAGCAGCTCAACGTCGGGACAGGGGGCCGGGGAGCTGTTTTTT. Translating gives CASSSTSGQGAGELFF.

This chain uses TRBV5-6 with TRBJ2-2; 9 nucleotides line up with TRBD2. There are 15 residues in the CDR3. CDR1 is SGHDT and CDR2 is YYEEEE in the germline V gene. Trimming removed 5 bases from V and 1 base from J; junction bases left unmatched: 3. In DNA form, the CDR3 reads TGTGCCAGCAGAGTAGCGGGGGTGAACACCGGGGAGCTGTTTTTT. Its translation is CASRVAGVNTGELFF.

This chain uses TRBV7-9 with TRBJ2-5, with no clear D. The CDR3 covers 15 residues. Germline CDR1 SEHNR, CDR2 FQNEAQ (reference sequence). V lost 4 bases to trimming and J lost 5 bases, with 17 bases between them. CDR3 amino acids: CASSSSGLRVETQYF. For the CDR3, the DNA is TGTGCCAGCAGCTCGTCGGGTCTACGAGTGGAGACCCAGTACTTC.

The V and J genes are TRBV29-1 and TRBJ2-1; 7 nucleotides agree with TRBD2. Germline V CDR1 and CDR2: SQVTM, ANQGSEA. J lost 0 bases, V lost 3 bases, and 2 bases had no gene match. The CDR3 covers 14 residues. The CDR3 protein is CSVDGRISYNEQFF. In DNA form, the CDR3 reads TGCAGCGTTGACGGGAGGATCTCCTACAATGAGCAGTTCTTC.

The rearrangement joins TRBV15 to TRBJ2-5; D is perhaps TRBD1 (5 bases). The CDR3 runs 13 residues. Between the trimmed V and J ends, which lost 4 bases and 5 bases, there was a span of 11 bases. Germline V CDR1 and CDR2: LNHNV, YYDKDF (reference sequence). CDR3 region: CATSTRGWETQYF. The CDR3 coding sequence is TGTGCCACCAGCACTAGGGGATGGGAGACCCAGTACTTC. Drawing the rest from reference TRBV15 and TRBJ2-5, the complete variable domain is DAMVIQNPRYQVTQFGKPVTLSCSQTLNHNVMYWYQQKSSQAPKLLFHYYDKDFNNEADTPDNFQSRRPNTSFCFLDIRSPGLGDTAMYLCATSTRGWETQYFGPGTRLLVL.

This clone appeared once. The chain combines TRBV6-5 with TRBJ2-2; TRBD2 agrees at 10 bases. V lost 2 bases and J lost 4; bases outside the gene matches: 4. The germline V gene encodes CDR1 MNHEY and CDR2 SVGAGI. The CDR3 runs 16 residues. This chain's CDR3 is CASSYGTSATTGELFF. The CDR3 nucleotides read TGTGCCAGCAGTTACGGGACTAGCGCAACCACCGGGGAGCTGTTTTTT.

This sequence joins TRBV12-5 and TRBJ2-2; D is possibly TRBD2 (5 bases). Per germline, CDR1 LGHNT and CDR2 FRNRAP. The CDR3 extends over 17 amino acids. Trimming shortened V by 0 bases and J by 0 bases, and 11 bases separated the two germline ends. CDR3 sequence reads: CASGLVREEANTGELFF. CDR3 nucleotide sequence: TGTGCTAGTGGTTTGGTACGAGAGGAGGCGAACACCGGGGAGCTGTTTTTT. Using reference TRBV12-5 and TRBJ2-2 for the parts outside the CDR3, the full variable domain is DARVTQTPRHKVTEMGQEVTMRCQPILGHNTVFWYRQTMMQGLELLAYFRNRAPLDDSGMPKDRFSAEMPDATLATLKIQPSEPRDSAVYFCASGLVREEANTGELFFGEGSRLTVL.

The rearrangement uses TRBV27 and TRBJ1-2, with TRBD1 as a possible D gene (5 bases). Per the germline V gene, CDR1 is MNHEY and CDR2 is SMNVEV (reference sequence). Trimming took 6 bases from V and 6 from J, leaving 8 bases between them. CDR3 size: 11 residues. The DNA of the CDR3 is TGTGCCAGCAGCTCGGGGGATGGCTACACCTTC. It specifies CASSSGDGYTF.

A single count supports this clone. The rearrangement links TRBV12-3 or TRBV12-4 to TRBJ2-5; TRBD1 matches at 7 bases. V trimming: 6 bases; J trimming: 3 bases; junction bases outside the gene matches: 4. The CDR3 is 13 amino acids. The CDR3 DNA sequence: TGTGCCAGCAGCACAGGGGATGAAGAGACCCAGTACTTC. Amino acid sequence: CASSTGDEETQYF.

The V call is TRBV6-5, the J call TRBJ1-6; tentatively, D is TRBD1 (5 bases). The V gene's germline CDR1 is MNHEY and CDR2 SVGAGI. V was shortened by 6 bases and J by 4 bases, with 13 bases between the two germline ends. CDR3 size: 15 residues. CDR3 region: CASSIDSAYNSPLHF. The CDR3 nucleotides read TGTGCCAGCAGCATCGACAGTGCTTATAATTCACCCCTCCACTTT.

The chain links TRBV21-1 to TRBJ1-2. TRBV21-1 is flagged as a pseudogene. This CDR3 is 14 amino acids long. The CDR3 reads CASSFPYHRKGYTF. DNA of the CDR3: TGTGCCAGCAGCTTTCCCTACCACCGAAAGGGCTACACCTTC.